This note documents a single T cell receptor (beta chain) sequence. This clonotype was picked up many times. Its recognized antigen is unknown. No much larger clonotype is one base removed from it; base qualities were not supplied. Libraries of naive CD8 T cells were built from around 20,000 to 1,000,000 sorted cells, with 10%, 30% or 50% of the purified RNA used. Naive CD8 T cells, defined as CD8+CD4-CCR7+CD45RA+, were FACS-sorted into RLT Plus buffer on a BD FACSAria II. To test detection sensitivity, Jurkat RNA equal to around 11 TCR copies was added to samples of 20,000-1,000,000 naive CD8 T cells. CD8 T cells were enriched with RosetteSep CD8+ T Cell Enrichment Cocktail and Ficoll-Paque, followed by ACK red cell lysis. This record belongs to a study of molecular identifiers for immune sequencing clone quantification (dated by TCRdb to 2017 to 2018). Notes on the research overall: For a replicate experiment, the RNA from either approximately 20,000 or 100,000 naive CD8 T cells was divided into five aliquots, and four of those aliquots went on to sequencing. This methods study used CD8 T cells to benchmark TCR RNA copy counting and molecular-identifier clustering-based TCR repertoire sequencing (MIDCIRS).

The library was built by means of PCR. Reads for this sample came from an Illumina HiSeq 4000. Bulk TCR libraries were generated as previously described, with the TCR primers listed in Table S5 used. The Qiagen AllPrep DNA/RNA kit was used to purify total RNA. Reads from multiple sequencing runs of the same library were pooled before analysis. The paper's processing steps were these. Reads were retained only if the reads had an exact TCR constant sequence, and the retained reads were trimmed to 150 nt and grouped according to their 12-nt molecular barcodes. Within each barcode group, reads were sub-clustered at a 15% Levenshtein threshold, and quality-weighted consensus sequences were built per RNA molecule. Non-functional sequences were removed, as were lower-count sequences one edit away from another. On the basis of fitting two negative binomial distributions, barcode sub-clusters with fewer than 20% of the maximum read count were discarded. TCRdb applied fastp at Q25 and MiXCR to the public reads, then kept only in-frame beta chains. A single entry per CDR3 protein holds the most common genes and DNA from its merged rows. TCRdb's processing, not the authors' own work, is the source of the V and J calls. Counted in this sample were about 320,000 distinct CDR3 sequences; roughly 23% of them appeared once. Clones ranked in the top ten supply over 0.7% of the sample.

Points the paper makes about the study in general: Spiked-in Jurkat TCR RNA equivalent to a single cell was reported to be detectable even among one million naive CD8 T cells. In CMV-specific effector cells, over 98% of molecules were held by clones above 20 RNA copies, whereas under 1% of molecules were held by such clones in naive cells. Modeling gave about 3 recovered TCR RNA copies per cell versus about ten by digital PCR, implying 25% to 30% capture efficiency. Highly expanded clone sizes could be underestimated because identical TCR molecules may share a barcode. The naive libraries included spiked-in Jurkat TCR RNA (about ten copies' worth), and this RNA is not part of the donor repertoire. When barcode sub-clustering was left out, chimeric consensus sequences inflated TCR diversity, with chimeras reaching as high as 47%.

CDR1 and CDR2, per the germline V gene (reference sequence), are LNHDA and SQIVND. V drops 0 bases and J drops 0 bases, leaving 9 bases in between. The CDR3 spans 17 residues, from the cysteine through the phenylalanine. The only DNA kept is the CDR3, 51 bases in frame from the first base. The V and J segments used are TRBV19 and TRBJ2-6, with the D gene too uncertain to name. Sequencing input: naive CD8+ T cells from blood, with Jurkat cell RNA spiked in. The cell subset or site label corresponds to: FACS-sorted CD8+CD4-CCR7+CD45RA+ naive T cells. This sequence was found in a human donor in good health. Some libraries in this study had Jurkat cell RNA spiked in. The DNA reads TGTGCCAGTAGTATAGAACTCCGCGGCTCTGGGGCCAACGTCCTGACTTTC. Translated, this is CASSIELRGSGANVLTF.